This TCR beta chain was retrieved from a study of blood T cell repertoires in COVID-19. Study overall: The origin of the acute and convalescent COVID-19 samples was the United States, Italy and Spain.

In the authors' methods: Cell counts per sample came from amplifying reference gene primers. Here immunoSEQ multiplex PCR was the method, and the copy in TCRdb shows in-frame clones only, minus some. V and J calls plus clone size are reproduced from that table; the DNA served to infer D and trimming. The data show about 200,000 clones, 65% to 85% seen once. This sequence originates from a human donor in a cohort sampled during active COVID-19. The specimen was peripheral blood.

DNA for the CDR3: TGTGCCAGCTCACCCCCCGGACTAGCGGGGGCCTACGAGCAGTACTTC. Translating it yields CASSPPGLAGAYEQYF. The genes are TRBV18 and TRBJ2-7; TRBD2 matches at 13 bases. Looked up from germline, CDR1 is KGHSH and CDR2 is LQKENI. This CDR3 has 16 amino acids. V dropped 3 bases and J dropped 2; count of bases not matched to a gene: 4.